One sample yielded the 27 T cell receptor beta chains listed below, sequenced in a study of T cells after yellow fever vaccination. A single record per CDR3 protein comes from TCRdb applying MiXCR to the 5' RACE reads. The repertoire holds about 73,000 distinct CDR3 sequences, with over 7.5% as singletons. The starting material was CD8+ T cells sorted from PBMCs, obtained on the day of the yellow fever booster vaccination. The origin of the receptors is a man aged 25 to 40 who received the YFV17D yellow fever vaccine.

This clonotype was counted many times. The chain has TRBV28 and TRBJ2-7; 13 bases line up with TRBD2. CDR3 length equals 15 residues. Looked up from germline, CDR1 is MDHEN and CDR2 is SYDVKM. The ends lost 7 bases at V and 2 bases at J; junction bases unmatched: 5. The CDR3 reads CASTPGLAGAYEQYF. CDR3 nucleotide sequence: TGTGCCAGCACCCCCGGACTAGCGGGAGCCTACGAGCAGTACTTC.

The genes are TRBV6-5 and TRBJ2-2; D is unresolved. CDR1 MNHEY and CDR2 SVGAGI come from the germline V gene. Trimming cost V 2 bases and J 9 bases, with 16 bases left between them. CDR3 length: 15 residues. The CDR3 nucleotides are TGTGCCAGCAGTTACACCTCGGGCCGTTATTGGGAGCTGTTTTTT. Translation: CASSYTSGRYWELFF.

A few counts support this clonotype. The CDR3 spells CSVDGSSGTDDSGNTIYF. CDR3 sequence (DNA): TGCAGCGTTGATGGAAGCAGCGGGACGGACGACTCTGGAAACACCATATATTTT. The gene calls are TRBV29-1 and TRBJ1-3; TRBD1 might be the D (5 bases). The germline V gene encodes CDR1 SQVTM and CDR2 ANQGSEA. The CDR3 loop spans 18 amino acids. Trimming took off 3 bases at V and 0 bases at J, with 21 bases between the two ends.

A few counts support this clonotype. DNA of the CDR3: TGTGCCAGCAGTCTGCGGGAGGGCCCAGTTAATGAGCAGTTCTTC. Amino acids: CASSLREGPVNEQFF. The chain carries TRBV27 and TRBJ2-1; 9 nucleotides agree with TRBD2. Germline values: CDR1 MNHEY, CDR2 SMNVEV (reference sequence). The CDR3 sequence is 15 residues long. The junction had 9 bases not matched to a gene; V was cut back by 5 bases and J by 7 bases.

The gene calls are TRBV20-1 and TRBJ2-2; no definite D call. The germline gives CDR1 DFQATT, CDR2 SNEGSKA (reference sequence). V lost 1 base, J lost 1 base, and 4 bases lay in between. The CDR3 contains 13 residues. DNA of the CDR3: TGCAGTGCTAGAGCCCAGAACACCGGGGAGCTGTTTTTT. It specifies CSARAQNTGELFF.

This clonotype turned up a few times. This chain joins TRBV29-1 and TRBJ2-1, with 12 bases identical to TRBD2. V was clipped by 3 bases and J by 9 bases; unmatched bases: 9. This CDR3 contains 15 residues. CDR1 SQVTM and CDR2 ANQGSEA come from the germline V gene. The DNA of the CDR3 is TGCAGCGTTGAGGGACCTAGCGGGAGGGCCCTTGAGCAGTTCTTC. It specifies CSVEGPSGRALEQFF.

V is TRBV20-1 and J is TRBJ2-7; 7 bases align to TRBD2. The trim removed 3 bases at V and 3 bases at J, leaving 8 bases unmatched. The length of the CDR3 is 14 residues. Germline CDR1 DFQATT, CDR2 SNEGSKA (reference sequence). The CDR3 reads CSASPSGTLYEQYF. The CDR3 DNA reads TGCAGTGCTAGTCCCAGCGGGACTCTCTACGAGCAGTACTTC.

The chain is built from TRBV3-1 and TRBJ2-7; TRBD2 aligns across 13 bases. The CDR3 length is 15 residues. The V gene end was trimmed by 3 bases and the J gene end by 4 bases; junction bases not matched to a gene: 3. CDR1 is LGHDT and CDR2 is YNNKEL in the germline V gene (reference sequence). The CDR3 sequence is CASSQGTSGAYEQYF. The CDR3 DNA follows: TGTGCCAGCAGCCAGGGGACTAGCGGGGCGTACGAGCAGTACTTC.

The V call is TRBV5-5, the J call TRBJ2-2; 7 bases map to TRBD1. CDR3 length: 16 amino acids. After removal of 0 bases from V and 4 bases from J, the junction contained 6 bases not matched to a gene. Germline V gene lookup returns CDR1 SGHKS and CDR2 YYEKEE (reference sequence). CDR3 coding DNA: TGTGCCAGCAGCTTGGGTGGGACAGAGACCACCGGGGAGCTGTTTTTT. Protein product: CASSLGGTETTGELFF. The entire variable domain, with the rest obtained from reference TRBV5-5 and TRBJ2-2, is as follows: DAGVTQSPTHLIKTRGQQVTLRCSPISGHKSVSWYQQVLGQGPQFIFQYYEKEERGRGNFPDRFSARQFPNYSSELNVNALLLGDSALYLCASSLGGTETTGELFFGEGSRLTVL.

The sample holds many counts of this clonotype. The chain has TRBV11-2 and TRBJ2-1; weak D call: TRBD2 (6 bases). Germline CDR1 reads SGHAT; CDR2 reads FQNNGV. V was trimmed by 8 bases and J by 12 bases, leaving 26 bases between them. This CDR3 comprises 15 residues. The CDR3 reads CASPATLGDPGGQFF. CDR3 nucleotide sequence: TGTGCCAGCCCCGCTACCCTCGGGGACCCCGGGGGGCAGTTCTTC.

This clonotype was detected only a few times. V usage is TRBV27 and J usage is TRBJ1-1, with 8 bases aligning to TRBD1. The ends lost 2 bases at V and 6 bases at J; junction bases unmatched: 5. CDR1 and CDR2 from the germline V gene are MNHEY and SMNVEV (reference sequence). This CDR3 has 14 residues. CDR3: CASSLLAGGPEAFF. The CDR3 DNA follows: TGTGCCAGCAGTTTACTCGCAGGGGGCCCTGAAGCTTTCTTT.

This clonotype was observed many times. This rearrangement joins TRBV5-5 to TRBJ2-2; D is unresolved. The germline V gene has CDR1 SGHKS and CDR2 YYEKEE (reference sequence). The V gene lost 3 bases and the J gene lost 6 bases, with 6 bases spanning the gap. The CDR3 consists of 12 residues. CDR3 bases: TGTGCCAGCAGCTCCCCCGCCGGGGAGCTGTTTTTT. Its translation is CASSSPAGELFF.

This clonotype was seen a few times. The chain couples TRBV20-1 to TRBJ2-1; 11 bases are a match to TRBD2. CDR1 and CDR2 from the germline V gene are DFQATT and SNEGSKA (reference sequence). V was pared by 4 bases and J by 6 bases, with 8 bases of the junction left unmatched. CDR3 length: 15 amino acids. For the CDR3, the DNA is TGCAGTGCTAACCCTAGCGGGAGGAGGGTCAATGAGCAGTTCTTC. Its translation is CSANPSGRRVNEQFF.

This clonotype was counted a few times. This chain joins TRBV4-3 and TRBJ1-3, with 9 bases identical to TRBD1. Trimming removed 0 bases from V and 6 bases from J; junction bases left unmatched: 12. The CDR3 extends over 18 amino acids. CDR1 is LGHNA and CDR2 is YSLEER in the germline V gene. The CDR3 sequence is CASSQEWIRDREINTIYF. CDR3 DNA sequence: TGCGCCAGCAGCCAAGAGTGGATTCGGGACAGGGAGATAAACACCATATATTTT.

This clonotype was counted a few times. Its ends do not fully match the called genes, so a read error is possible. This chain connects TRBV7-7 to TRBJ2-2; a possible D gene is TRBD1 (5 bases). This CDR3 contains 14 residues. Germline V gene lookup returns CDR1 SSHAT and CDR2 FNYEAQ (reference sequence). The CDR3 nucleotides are TGTGCTAGCACCTACACAGGAGACACCGGGGAGCTGTTTTTT. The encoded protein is CASTYTGDTGELFF.

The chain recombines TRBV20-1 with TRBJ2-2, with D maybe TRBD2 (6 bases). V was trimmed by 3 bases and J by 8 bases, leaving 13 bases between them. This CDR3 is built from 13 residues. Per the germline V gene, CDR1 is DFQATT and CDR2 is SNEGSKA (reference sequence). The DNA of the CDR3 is TGCAGTGCTAGCGGGAGAGCTGTGGGGGAGCTGTTTTTT. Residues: CSASGRAVGELFF.

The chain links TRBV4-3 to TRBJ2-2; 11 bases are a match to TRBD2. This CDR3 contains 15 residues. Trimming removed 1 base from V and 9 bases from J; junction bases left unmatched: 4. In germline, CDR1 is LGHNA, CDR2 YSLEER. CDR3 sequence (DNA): TGCGCCAGCAGCCAAGCGATAGCGGGAGGGAGGGAGCTGTTTTTT. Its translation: CASSQAIAGGRELFF.

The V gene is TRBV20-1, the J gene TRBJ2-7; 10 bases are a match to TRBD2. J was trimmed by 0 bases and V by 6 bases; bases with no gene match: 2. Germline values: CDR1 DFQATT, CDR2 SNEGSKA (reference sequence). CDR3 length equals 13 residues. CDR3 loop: CSATSGDSYEQYF. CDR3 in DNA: TGCAGTGCAACTAGCGGGGACTCCTACGAGCAGTACTTC.

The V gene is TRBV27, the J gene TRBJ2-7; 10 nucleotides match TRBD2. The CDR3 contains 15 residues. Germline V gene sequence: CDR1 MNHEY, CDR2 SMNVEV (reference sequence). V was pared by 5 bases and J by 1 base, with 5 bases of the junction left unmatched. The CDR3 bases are TGTGCCAGCAGTACCGGGACTAGCGCTTCCTACGAGCAGTACTTC. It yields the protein CASSTGTSASYEQYF.

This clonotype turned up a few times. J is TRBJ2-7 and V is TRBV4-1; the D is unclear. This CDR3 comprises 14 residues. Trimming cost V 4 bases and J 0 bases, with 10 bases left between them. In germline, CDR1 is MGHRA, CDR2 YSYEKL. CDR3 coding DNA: TGCGCCAGCAGCCCTACAAGGATCTCCTACGAGCAGTACTTC. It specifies CASSPTRISYEQYF.

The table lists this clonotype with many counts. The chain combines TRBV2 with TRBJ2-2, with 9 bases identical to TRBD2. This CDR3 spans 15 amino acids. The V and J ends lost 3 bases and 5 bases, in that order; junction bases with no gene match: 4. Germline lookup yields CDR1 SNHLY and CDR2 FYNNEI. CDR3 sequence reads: CASSELAGRTGELFF. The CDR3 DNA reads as TGTGCCAGCAGTGAGCTAGCGGGGAGGACCGGGGAGCTGTTTTTT.

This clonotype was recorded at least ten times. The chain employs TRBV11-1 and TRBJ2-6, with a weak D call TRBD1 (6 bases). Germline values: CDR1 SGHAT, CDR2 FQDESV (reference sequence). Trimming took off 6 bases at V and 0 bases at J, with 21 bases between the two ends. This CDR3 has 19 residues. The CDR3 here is CASRSPGQPSGSGANVLTF. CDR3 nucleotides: TGTGCCAGCAGGAGCCCGGGACAACCATCCGGCTCTGGGGCCAACGTCCTGACTTTC. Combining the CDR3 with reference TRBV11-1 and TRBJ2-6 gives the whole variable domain EAEVAQSPRYKITEKSQAVAFWCDPISGHATLYWYRQILGQGPELLVQFQDESVVDDSQLPKDRFSAERLKGVDSTLKIQPAELGDSAMYLCASRSPGQPSGSGANVLTFGAGSRLTVL.

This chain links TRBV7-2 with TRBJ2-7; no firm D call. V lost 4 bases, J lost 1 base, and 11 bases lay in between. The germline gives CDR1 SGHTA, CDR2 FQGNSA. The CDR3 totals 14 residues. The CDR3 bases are TGTGCCAGCAGCTACTCGGACCTTTCCTACGAGCAGTACTTC. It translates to CASSYSDLSYEQYF.

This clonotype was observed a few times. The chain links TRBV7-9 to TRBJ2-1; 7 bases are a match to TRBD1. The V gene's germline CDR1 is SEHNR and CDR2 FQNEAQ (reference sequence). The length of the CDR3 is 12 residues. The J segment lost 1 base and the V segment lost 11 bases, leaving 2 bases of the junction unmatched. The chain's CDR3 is CAEGASYNEQFF. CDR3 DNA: TGTGCCGAGGGGGCATCCTACAATGAGCAGTTCTTC. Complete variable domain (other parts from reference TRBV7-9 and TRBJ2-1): DTGVSQNPRHKITKRGQNVTFRCDPISEHNRLYWYRQTLGQGPEFLTYFQNEAQLEKSRLLSDRFSAERPKGSFSTLEIQRTEQGDSAMYLCAEGASYNEQFFGPGTRLTVL.

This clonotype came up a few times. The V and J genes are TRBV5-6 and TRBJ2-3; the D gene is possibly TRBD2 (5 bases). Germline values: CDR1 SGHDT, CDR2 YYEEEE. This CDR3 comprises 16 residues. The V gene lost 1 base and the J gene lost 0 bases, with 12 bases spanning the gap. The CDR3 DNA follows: TGTGCCAGCAGCTTGCGGCTAGCAGAGAGCACAGATACGCAGTATTTT. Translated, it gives CASSLRLAESTDTQYF.

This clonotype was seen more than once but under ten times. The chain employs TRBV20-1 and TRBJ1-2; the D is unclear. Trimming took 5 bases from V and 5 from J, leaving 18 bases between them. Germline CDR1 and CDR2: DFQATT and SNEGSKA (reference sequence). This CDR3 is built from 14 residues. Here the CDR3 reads CSAPRGPGRYGYTF. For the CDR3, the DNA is TGCAGTGCTCCCAGAGGGCCGGGGAGGTATGGCTACACCTTC.

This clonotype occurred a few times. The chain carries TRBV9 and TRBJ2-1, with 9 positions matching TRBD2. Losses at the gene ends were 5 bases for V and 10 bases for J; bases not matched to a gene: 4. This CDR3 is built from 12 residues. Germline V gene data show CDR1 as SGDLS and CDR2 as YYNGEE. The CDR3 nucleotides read TGTGCCAGCAGGGCGGGAGGGGACGAGCAGTTCTTC. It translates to CASRAGGDEQFF. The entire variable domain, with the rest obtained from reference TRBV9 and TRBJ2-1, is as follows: DSGVTQTPKHLITATGQRVTLRCSPRSGDLSVYWYQQSLDQGLQFLIQYYNGEERAKGNILERFSAQQFPDLHSELNLSSLELGDSALYFCASRAGGDEQFFGPGTRLTVL.